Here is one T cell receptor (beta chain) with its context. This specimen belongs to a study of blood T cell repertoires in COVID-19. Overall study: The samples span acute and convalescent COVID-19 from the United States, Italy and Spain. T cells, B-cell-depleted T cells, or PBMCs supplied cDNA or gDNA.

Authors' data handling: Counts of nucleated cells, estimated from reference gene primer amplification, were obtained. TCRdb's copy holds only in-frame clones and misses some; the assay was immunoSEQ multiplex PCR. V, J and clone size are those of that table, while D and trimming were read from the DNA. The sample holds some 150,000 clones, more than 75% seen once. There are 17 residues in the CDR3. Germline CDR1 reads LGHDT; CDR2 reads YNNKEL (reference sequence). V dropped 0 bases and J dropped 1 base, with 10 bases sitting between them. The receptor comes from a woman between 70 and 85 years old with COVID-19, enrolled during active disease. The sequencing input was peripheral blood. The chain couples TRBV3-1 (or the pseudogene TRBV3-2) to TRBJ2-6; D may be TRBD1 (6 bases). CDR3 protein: CASSQDKGVSGANVLTF. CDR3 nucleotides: TGTGCCAGCAGCCAAGATAAGGGGGTTTCTGGGGCCAACGTCCTGACTTTC.